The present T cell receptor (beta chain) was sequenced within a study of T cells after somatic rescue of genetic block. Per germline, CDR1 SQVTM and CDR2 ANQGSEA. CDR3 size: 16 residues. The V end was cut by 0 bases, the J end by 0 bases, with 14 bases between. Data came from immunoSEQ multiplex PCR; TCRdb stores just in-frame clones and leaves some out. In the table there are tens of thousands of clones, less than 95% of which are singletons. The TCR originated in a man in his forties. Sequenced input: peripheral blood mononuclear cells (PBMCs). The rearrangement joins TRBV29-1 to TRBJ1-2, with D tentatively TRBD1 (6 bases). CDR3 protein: CSVEDPTGPANYGYTF. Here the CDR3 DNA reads TGCAGCGTTGAAGATCCCACAGGGCCCGCTAACTATGGCTACACCTTC.